These 28 T cell receptor beta chains were all obtained from the same sample, sequenced in a study of T cell repertoires in cytomegalovirus infection. TCRdb reanalysed the reads using MiXCR and keeps one entry per CDR3 protein. The sample has around 490,000 distinct CDR3 sequences, around 27% seen once. Input material: PBMCs. These receptor sequences come from a human donor in good health (CMV status not recorded). Some clones in this sample may be carry-over from other donors' samples.

The chain joins TRBV6-5 to TRBJ1-4; TRBD1 matches 7 bases. The CDR3 runs to 15 residues. Germline lookup yields CDR1 MNHEY and CDR2 SVGAGI. V shed 6 bases and J 7 bases; nucleotides not matched to a gene: 11. The CDR3 nucleotides read TGTGCCAGCAGGTCGATGACAGGGACCGGTGAAAAACTGTTTTTT. It codes for CASRSMTGTGEKLFF.

The chain recombines TRBV12-3 or TRBV12-4 with TRBJ2-5, with 8 nucleotides matching TRBD2. The CDR3 is 15 residues long. V trimming: 2 bases; J trimming: 5 bases; junction bases outside the gene matches: 7. CDR3 bases: TGTGCCAGCAGTTTAACAGGTTCGGGAGGGGAGACCCAGTACTTC. Residues: CASSLTGSGGETQYF.

The rearrangement uses TRBV5-4 and TRBJ2-2, with D possibly TRBD1 on 6 matching bases. CDR3 length: 12 residues. Per the germline V gene, CDR1 is SGHNT and CDR2 is YYREEE (reference sequence). The CDR3 coding sequence is TGTGCTCAGGGGAGTGGGACCGGGGAGCTGTTTTTT. Its protein product is CAQGSGTGELFF.

The sample holds a few counts of this clonotype. V gene TRBV6-5 combines with J gene TRBJ2-7, with D unresolved. Germline CDR1 reads MNHEY; CDR2 reads SVGAGI. This CDR3 region has 14 residues. The V gene lost 0 bases and the J gene lost 7 bases, with 13 bases spanning the gap. As DNA, the CDR3 is TGTGCCAGCAGTTACTCGATCGGAGCGTCTGAGCAGTACGTC. Amino acid sequence: CASSYSIGASEQYV.

The chain couples TRBV6-5 to TRBJ2-5; possibly TRBD1 or TRBD2 for D (5 bases each). V lost 3 bases to trimming and J lost 2 bases, with 13 bases between them. Germline V gene data show CDR1 as MNHEY and CDR2 as SVGAGI. The CDR3 is made up of 15 amino acids. The CDR3: CASSYTEGRQETQYF. CDR3 DNA: TGTGCCAGCAGTTATACAGAGGGGCGGCAAGAGACCCAGTACTTC.

The V call is TRBV30, the J call TRBJ2-1; D might be TRBD2 (7 bases). The CDR3 extends over 12 amino acids. Germline V gene lookup returns CDR1 GTSNPN and CDR2 SVGIG (reference sequence). The ends were cut back, 5 bases at V and 8 bases at J, with 13 bases in the middle. The CDR3 nucleotides read TGTGCCTGGGGACTAGGGGGGCATGAGCAGTTCTTC. Its protein is CAWGLGGHEQFF.

V is TRBV7-3 and J is TRBJ2-1; 10 nucleotides align to TRBD2. J lost 1 base, V lost 5 bases, and 5 bases had no gene match. This CDR3 contains 16 residues. CDR1 and CDR2 from the germline V gene are SGHTA and FQGTGA. The CDR3 region is CASSVVTSGSYNEQFF. DNA of the CDR3: TGTGCCAGCAGCGTAGTGACTAGCGGGTCCTACAATGAGCAGTTCTTC.

The gene calls are TRBV28 and TRBJ2-5; D unresolved. CDR1 and CDR2 (germline): MDHEN, SYDVKM. The CDR3 length is 15 residues. V was trimmed by 3 bases and J by 2 bases, leaving 13 bases between them. CDR3 in DNA: TGTGCCAGCAGTTTGAGAATGCCTAGACAAGAGACCCAGTACTTC. Protein product: CASSLRMPRQETQYF.

This clonotype was observed a handful of times. V and J are TRBV6-5 and TRBJ2-1; D uncertain. Trimming took 7 bases from V and 9 from J, leaving 13 bases between them. The CDR3 consists of 12 residues. The V gene's germline CDR1 is MNHEY and CDR2 SVGAGI. CDR3 nucleotides: TGTGCCAGCACCTCTCGATCCGGTGAGCAGTTCTTC. It specifies CASTSRSGEQFF.

The sample holds a few counts of this clonotype. The chain links TRBV28 to TRBJ2-7; D not certain. V lost 6 bases and J lost 4, with 13 bases in between. There are 13 residues in the CDR3. Germline V gives CDR1 MDHEN, CDR2 SYDVKM. The CDR3 DNA reads as TGTGCCAGCAGCCGCCTCGGTGGGTACGAGCAGTACTTC. Translated: CASSRLGGYEQYF.

This chain uses TRBV4-1 with TRBJ2-7; D might be TRBD1 (5 bases). The CDR3 covers 13 residues. From germline, CDR1 is MGHRA and CDR2 YSYEKL. Trimming removed 5 bases from V and 2 bases from J, with 10 bases in between. CDR3 residues: CASSGRTTYEQYV. The CDR3, as DNA: TGCGCCAGCAGCGGAAGGACAACCTACGAGCAGTACGTC.

This clonotype turned up a few times. This sequence joins TRBV6-2 or TRBV6-3 and TRBJ2-1; D could derive from TRBD1 or TRBD2 (5 bases each). Trimming took off 0 bases at V and 5 bases at J, with 8 bases between the two ends. Germline CDR1 and CDR2: MNHEY and SVGEGT. The CDR3 is 14 residues long. Here the CDR3 DNA reads TGTGCCAGCAGTTACTCGGGACCACACAATGAGCAGTTCTTC. It encodes CASSYSGPHNEQFF.

This clonotype was detected a few times. The chain combines TRBV4-1 with TRBJ2-2; TRBD2 matches 7 bases. Per germline, CDR1 MGHRA and CDR2 YSYEKL. V shed 4 bases, J shed 6 bases, and the junction held 8 bases outside the gene matches. CDR3 length: 15 residues. The CDR3 DNA follows: TGCGCCAGCAGCCCGCCGGCAGGGAGGGCCGGGGAGCTGTTTTTT. Translating gives CASSPPAGRAGELFF.

The gene calls are TRBV27 and TRBJ1-2; TRBD1 is a possible D gene (6 bases). This CDR3 region has 14 residues. Germline V gives CDR1 MNHEY, CDR2 SMNVEV (reference sequence). V was clipped by 5 bases and J by 4 bases, with 14 bases between them. The CDR3 nucleotides read TGTGCCAGCAGTCCCTCCGGGACATCCTATGGCTACACCTTC. Encoded protein: CASSPSGTSYGYTF.

This clonotype was counted between two and nine times. A much larger clone lies a single base off, so this may be a read error. This rearrangement joins TRBV7-2 to TRBJ2-1, with D perhaps TRBD1 (6 bases). This CDR3 has 13 amino acids. Germline loops: CDR1 SGHTA, CDR2 FQGNSA. The chain's CDR3 is CASSLEGDNELFF. CDR3 coding DNA: TGTGCCAGCAGCTTAGAGGGGGACAATGAGCTGTTCTTC. Supplemented by reference TRBV7-2 and TRBJ2-1, the full variable domain reads GAGVSQSPSNKVTEKGKDVELRCDPISGHTALYWYRQSLGQGLEFLIYFQGNSAPDKSGLPSDRFSAERTGGSVSTLTIQRTQQEDSAVYLCASSLEGDNELFFGPGTRLTVL.

A few counts support this clonotype. The chain links TRBV28 to TRBJ2-6; TRBD2 agrees at 7 bases. V lost 4 bases, J lost 4 bases, and 1 base stayed unmatched. From germline, CDR1 is MDHEN and CDR2 SYDVKM. The CDR3 contains 14 residues. CDR3 in amino acids: CASSWGGGANVLTF. The CDR3 DNA reads TGTGCCAGCAGTTGGGGGGGAGGGGCCAACGTCCTGACTTTC.

The rearrangement uses TRBV27 and TRBJ2-1, with D uncertain. The CDR3 has 15 residues. V was clipped by 2 bases and J by 7 bases, with 15 bases between them. Germline V gives CDR1 MNHEY, CDR2 SMNVEV (reference sequence). The CDR3 is CASSLQALLGNEQFF. CDR3 DNA: TGTGCCAGCAGTTTACAGGCCCTTCTGGGGAATGAGCAGTTCTTC.

The V gene is TRBV7-4, the J gene TRBJ2-2; a weak D match, TRBD2 (6 bases). Trimming left V 0 bases short and J 2 bases short, with 10 bases between. In germline, CDR1 is SGHVT, CDR2 SQSDAQ. The CDR3 is 16 residues long. CDR3 DNA sequence: TGTGCCAGCAGCTTAGCACGGGACTTAAACACCGGGGAGCTGTTTTTT. Translated, it gives CASSLARDLNTGELFF.

The chain couples TRBV27 to TRBJ1-4, with 9 bases matching TRBD1. Germline CDR1 reads MNHEY; CDR2 reads SMNVEV (reference sequence). Trimming removed 6 bases from V and 8 bases from J; junction bases left unmatched: 10. The CDR3 totals 15 residues. The CDR3 nucleotides are TGTGCCAGCAGAAAAACAGGGGGCCGTCGGGAAAAACTGTTTTTT. This encodes CASRKTGGRREKLFF.

The chain recombines TRBV24-1 with TRBJ2-5; D may be TRBD1 (6 bases). Germline lookup yields CDR1 KGHDR and CDR2 SFDVKD. This CDR3 is 14 amino acids long. Trimming took off 4 bases at V and 5 bases at J, with 13 bases between the two ends. In nucleotides, the CDR3 is TGTGCCACCAGTGACTACGCAGGGGCTGAGACCCAGTACTTC. It specifies CATSDYAGAETQYF.

This clonotype was detected only a few times. Here the CDR3 DNA reads TGTGCCAGCAGTGAATTTAAAGACAGTAGCGCTGAAGCTTTCTTT. Its protein is CASSEFKDSSAEAFF. The rearrangement uses TRBV12-3 or TRBV12-4 and TRBJ1-1; possibly TRBD1 for D (5 bases). The CDR3 is 15 amino acids. The V and J ends lost 5 bases and 6 bases respectively, with 19 bases between them.

This chain uses TRBV10-3 with TRBJ2-7; D gene ambiguous. V was cut by 6 bases and J by 3 bases, with 18 bases left in between. Germline CDR1 reads ENHRY; CDR2 reads SYGVKD. CDR3 length: 15 amino acids. The CDR3 bases are TGTGCCATCAGACCACTACATGTATGGGGCTACGAGCAGTACTTC. Its protein is CAIRPLHVWGYEQYF.

The CDR3 DNA reads TGTGCCAGCGGAACCTCTCAGCCCCAGCATTTT. This codes for CASGTSQPQHF. The V gene is TRBV6-2 or TRBV6-3, the J gene TRBJ1-5; D is undetermined. CDR1 MNHEY and CDR2 SVGEGT come from the germline V gene. V shed 8 bases and J shed 6 bases, with 8 bases lying between them. This CDR3 has 11 amino acids.

The V and J genes are TRBV7-6 and TRBJ2-3; TRBD2 matches at 14 bases. The J segment lost 1 base and the V segment lost 1 base, leaving 10 bases of the junction unmatched. Germline V gives CDR1 SGHVS, CDR2 FNYEAQ. This CDR3 is built from 20 residues. The CDR3: CASSLVRTGTSGSRTDTQYF. In DNA form, the CDR3 reads TGTGCCAGCAGCTTAGTCCGAACCGGGACTAGCGGGAGTCGCACAGATACGCAGTATTTT.

This chain joins TRBV7-9 and TRBJ1-2, with D perhaps TRBD1 (6 bases). V was cut by 1 base and J by 8 bases, with 14 bases left in between. CDR1 is SEHNR, CDR2 FQNEAQ, per germline (reference sequence). There are 14 residues in the CDR3. The chain's CDR3 is CASSLVGQSYGYTF. The CDR3 nucleotides are TGTGCCAGCAGCTTAGTGGGACAATCTTACGGCTACACCTTC.

The chain carries TRBV6-1 and TRBJ1-2; TRBD1 is a possible D gene (5 bases). Germline V gene lookup returns CDR1 MNHNS and CDR2 SASEGT. Trimming took off 5 bases at V and 7 bases at J, with 17 bases between the two ends. The CDR3 spans 14 residues. CDR3 amino acids: CASSTGEGHGGYTF. As DNA, the CDR3 is TGTGCCAGCAGTACCGGGGAGGGGCACGGTGGCTACACCTTC.

There are many counts of this clonotype. The chain carries TRBV6-1 and TRBJ2-2, with 7 positions matching TRBD2. V lost 4 bases to trimming and J lost 3 bases; unmatched junction nucleotides: 8. Per the germline V gene, CDR1 is MNHNS and CDR2 is SASEGT. There are 16 residues in the CDR3. CDR3 amino acids: CASSGGGTVDTGELFF. Here the CDR3 DNA reads TGTGCCAGCAGTGGGGGGGGTACTGTGGACACCGGGGAGCTGTTTTTT.

This clonotype was counted a few times. J is TRBJ1-5 and V is TRBV19, with D tentatively TRBD1 (5 bases). V dropped 4 bases and J dropped 3 bases, with 10 bases sitting between them. Germline lookup yields CDR1 LNHDA and CDR2 SQIVND (reference sequence). This CDR3 has 14 residues. CDR3 bases: TGTGCCAGTAGTACCTTAGGGGTCAATCAGCCCCAGCATTTT. Translated: CASSTLGVNQPQHF. Using reference TRBV19 and TRBJ1-5 for the parts outside the CDR3, the full variable domain is DGGITQSPKYLFRKEGQNVTLSCEQNLNHDAMYWYRQDPGQGLRLIYYSQIVNDFQKGDIAEGYSVSREKKESFPLTVTSAQKNPTAFYLCASSTLGVNQPQHFGDGTRLSIL.